What follows are 5 T cell receptor beta chains derived from one specimen sequenced in a study of T-cell reconstitution after alpha-beta-depleted transplantation in children. For TCRbeta, the library was prepared with unique molecular identifiers. Via MiXCR, TCRdb re-called the PCR reads, giving one row per CDR3 protein. Of roughly 180,000 distinct CDR3 sequences in the sample, 13% to 15% were seen once. This specimen consisted of PBMCs from the stem cell graft donor, obtained from the stem cell graft. These receptors were obtained from a human donor who donated a stem cell graft to a child with acute lymphoblastic leukemia.

This clonotype was counted at least ten times. The chain is built from TRBV7-8 and TRBJ2-5; 9 bases agree with TRBD1. CDR3 size: 16 residues. Germline V gene data show CDR1 as SGHVS and CDR2 as FQNEAQ. Trimming cost V 5 bases and J 5 bases; bases outside gene matches: 12. Here the CDR3 DNA reads TGTGCCAGCAGCCCCACCCGACAGGGGGGGTGGGAGACCCAGTACTTC. Protein: CASSPTRQGGWETQYF.

This clonotype has a handful of counts. The rearrangement joins TRBV20-1 to TRBJ2-1; 12 bases match TRBD1. CDR1 is DFQATT, CDR2 SNEGSKA, per germline (reference sequence). The CDR3 length is 16 residues. V dropped 0 bases and J dropped 7; count of bases not matched to a gene: 7. CDR3 amino acids: CSAREGGQGASNEQFF. CDR3 DNA sequence: TGCAGTGCTAGAGAAGGGGGACAGGGGGCATCGAATGAGCAGTTCTTC.

This clonotype was detected ten times or more. This rearrangement joins TRBV29-1 to TRBJ2-1; D uncertain. This CDR3 is 15 amino acids long. The V gene lost 3 bases and the J gene lost 3 bases, with 15 bases spanning the gap. Germline assignment: CDR1 SQVTM and CDR2 ANQGSEA. The DNA for the CDR3 is TGCAGCGTTGACTCGCCAGCCGACCACTACAATGAGCAGTTCTTC. Its protein product is CSVDSPADHYNEQFF.

This clonotype was seen many times. The rearrangement links TRBV6-5 to TRBJ2-3, with TRBD1 as a possible D gene (5 bases). Germline V gene data show CDR1 as MNHEY and CDR2 as SVGAGI. CDR3 length: 13 residues. Trimming shortened V by 0 bases and J by 4 bases, and 5 bases separated the two germline ends. The CDR3 loop is CASSYSTADTQYF. For the CDR3, the DNA is TGTGCCAGCAGTTACTCGACAGCAGATACGCAGTATTTT.

This clonotype was seen a few times. This chain's CDR3 is CASSLPAGSSYNEQFF. The CDR3 DNA sequence: TGTGCCAGCAGCTTACCAGCGGGTTCCTCCTACAATGAGCAGTTCTTC. The genes are TRBV11-2 and TRBJ2-1; perhaps TRBD2 as D (6 bases). The CDR3 length is 16 residues. CDR1 and CDR2 from the germline V gene are SGHAT and FQNNGV. V lost 2 bases to trimming and J lost 0 bases, with 11 bases between them. Variable domain in full (rest from reference TRBV11-2 and TRBJ2-1): EAGVAQSPRYKIIEKRQSVAFWCNPISGHATLYWYQQILGQGPKLLIQFQNNGVVDDSQLPKDRFSAERLKGVDSTLKIQPAKLEDSAVYLCASSLPAGSSYNEQFFGPGTRLTVL.